This TCR beta chain was obtained from a study of blood T cell repertoires in COVID-19. Study-wide background: COVID-19 samples, acute and convalescent, were from the United States, Italy and Spain. PBMCs, B-cell-depleted T cells, or T cells provided the cDNA or gDNA that made up the material.

In the authors' workflow: The assay estimated nucleated cells by amplifying reference gene primers. Some clones are missing from TCRdb's copy, which holds only in-frame ones; the method was immunoSEQ multiplex PCR. V and J calls and clone size are those listed in that table; D and trimming were worked out from the DNA. Of under 300,000 clones in the sample, 88% are singletons; the top ten hold 0.99%. Trimming shortened V by 3 bases and J by 1 base, and 12 bases separated the two germline ends. The CDR3 runs to 15 residues. From germline, CDR1 is MRHNA and CDR2 SNTAGT. The chain links TRBV6-4 to TRBJ1-1, with D maybe TRBD1 (6 bases). The origin of this receptor is a woman between 40 and 50 years old who had recovered from COVID-19. Material for sequencing was peripheral blood. In DNA form, the CDR3 reads TGTGCCAGCAGTGAAGGGGGGGGGACGAACACTGAAGCTTTCTTT. Protein sequence: CASSEGGGTNTEAFF.